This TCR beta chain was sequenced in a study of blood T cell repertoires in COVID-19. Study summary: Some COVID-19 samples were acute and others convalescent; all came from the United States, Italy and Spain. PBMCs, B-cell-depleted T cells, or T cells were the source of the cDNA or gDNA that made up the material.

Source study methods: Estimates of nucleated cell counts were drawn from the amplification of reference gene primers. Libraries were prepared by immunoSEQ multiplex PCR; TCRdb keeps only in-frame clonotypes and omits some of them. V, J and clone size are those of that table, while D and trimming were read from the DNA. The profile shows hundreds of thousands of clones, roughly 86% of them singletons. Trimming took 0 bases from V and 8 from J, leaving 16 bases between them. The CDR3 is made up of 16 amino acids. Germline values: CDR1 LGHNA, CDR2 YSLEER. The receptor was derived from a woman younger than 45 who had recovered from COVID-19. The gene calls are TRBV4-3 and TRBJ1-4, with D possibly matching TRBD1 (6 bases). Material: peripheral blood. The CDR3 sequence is CASSQDRVGGFEKLFF. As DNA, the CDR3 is TGCGCCAGCAGCCAAGATCGGGTAGGGGGTTTCGAAAAACTGTTTTTT.